This T cell receptor (beta chain) was recovered during a study of T cells in Graves' hyperthyroidism and ophthalmopathy. The study's findings and limits: Ophthalmopathy was identified by the model a median roughly six months ahead of onset.

Note on this clonotype: What it binds is not known.

Germline CDR1 is LGHDT and CDR2 is YNNKEL (reference sequence). Trimming took 2 bases from V and 0 from J, leaving 8 bases between them. The length of the CDR3 is 14 residues. Researchers defined stable Graves' hyperthyroidism as no ophthalmopathy progression within 18 months. Patients were excluded for uncontrolled infection, other autoimmune disease, pregnancy or lactation. It was RNA transcripts that yielded the amplified TCR beta CDR3 regions. The HTBI primer set drove a first-round RT-PCR of the TCR CDR3. Via MiXCR, TCRdb re-called the multiplex PCR reads, giving one row per CDR3 protein. The data contain around 420,000 distinct CDR3 sequences, less than 20% of them singletons.

Sequencing was carried out using blood. The origin of this receptor is a woman in her late teens or twenties with Graves' hyperthyroidism. This chain uses TRBV3-1 with TRBJ2-7; a weak D match, TRBD2 (5 bases). CDR3 sequence reads: CASSQTRDSYEQYF. The CDR3 coding sequence is TGTGCCAGCAGCCAAACCCGGGACTCCTACGAGCAGTACTTC.